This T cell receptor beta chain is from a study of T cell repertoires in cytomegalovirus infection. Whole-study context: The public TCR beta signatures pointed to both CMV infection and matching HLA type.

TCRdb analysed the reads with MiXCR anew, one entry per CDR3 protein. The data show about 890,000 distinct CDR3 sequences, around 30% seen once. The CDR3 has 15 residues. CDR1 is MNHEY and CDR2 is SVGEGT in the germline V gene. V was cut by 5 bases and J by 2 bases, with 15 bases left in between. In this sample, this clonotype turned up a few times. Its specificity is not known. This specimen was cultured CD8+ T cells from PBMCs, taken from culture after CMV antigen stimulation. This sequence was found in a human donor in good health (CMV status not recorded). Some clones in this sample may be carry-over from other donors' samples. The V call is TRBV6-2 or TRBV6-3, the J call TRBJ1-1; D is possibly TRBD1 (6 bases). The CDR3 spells CASSHRDILNTEAFF. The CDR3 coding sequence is TGTGCCAGCAGTCACCGGGACATCCTAAACACTGAAGCTTTCTTT.